This T cell receptor beta chain derives from a study of T cells in narcolepsy (dated by TCRdb to between 2018 and 2020). Background for the entire study: Healthy control donors were enrolled in the study alongside patients who had narcolepsy type 1 or type 2 (NT1, NT2). To look for autoreactive T cells in narcolepsy patients that target self-antigens of hypocretin neurons (hypocretin, TRIB2), the study used TCR Vbeta sequencing to follow clonotypes in blood and CSF.

Beyond this particular receptor, the publication reports: Plots that compared CSF and blood CD4+ T cell clonotypes from the same patient highlighted HCRT-specific and TRIB2-specific autoreactive clonotypes. Autoreactive clonotypes were reported to be detected serially in the blood of the same patients and of different patients, but not in the blood of healthy controls.

To allow TCR Vbeta sequencing and a comparison with CSF CD8+ T cells, memory CD8+ T cells were sorted ex vivo from the blood of patients. Receptors were amplified or captured by the immunoSEQ multiplex PCR assay. The clones in this table, taken by TCRdb from immuneACCESS, are in-frame only. Not every clone is retained; where verified, under half of the shortfall comes from an unresolved V gene, and the cause of the rest is unknown. The table for this sample lists about 3,400 clones; 62% of them were counted only once. The biggest ten clones account for around 60% of the sample. Note on this clone: This clone's antigen is unknown. Within one base of it there is no much larger clone, and no base qualities were kept.

Sequencing was done on a sample of CD45RA- memory CD8+ T cells from PBMCs. According to the study, the label for this sample's cell subset or site signals: memory T cells sorted ex vivo from peripheral blood. The TCR originated in a human donor with narcolepsy.

At the DNA level, the sequence is TGTGCCAGCAGTTACTCGAGTGGGTGGGGAGCAGATACGCAGTATTTT. Its protein is CASSYSSGWGADTQYF. The receptor chain draws on TRBV6-9 and TRBJ2-3; D gene: possibly TRBD2, on 5 matching bases. Via the germline V gene, CDR1 is MNHGY and CDR2 SVAAGI. The CDR3 runs 16 residues from the cysteine to the phenylalanine. Of the read, only the CDR3 DNA is kept; its 48 bases are in frame from base 1. Deletion took 3 bases off V and 4 bases off J, with a span of 17 bases between the germline ends.